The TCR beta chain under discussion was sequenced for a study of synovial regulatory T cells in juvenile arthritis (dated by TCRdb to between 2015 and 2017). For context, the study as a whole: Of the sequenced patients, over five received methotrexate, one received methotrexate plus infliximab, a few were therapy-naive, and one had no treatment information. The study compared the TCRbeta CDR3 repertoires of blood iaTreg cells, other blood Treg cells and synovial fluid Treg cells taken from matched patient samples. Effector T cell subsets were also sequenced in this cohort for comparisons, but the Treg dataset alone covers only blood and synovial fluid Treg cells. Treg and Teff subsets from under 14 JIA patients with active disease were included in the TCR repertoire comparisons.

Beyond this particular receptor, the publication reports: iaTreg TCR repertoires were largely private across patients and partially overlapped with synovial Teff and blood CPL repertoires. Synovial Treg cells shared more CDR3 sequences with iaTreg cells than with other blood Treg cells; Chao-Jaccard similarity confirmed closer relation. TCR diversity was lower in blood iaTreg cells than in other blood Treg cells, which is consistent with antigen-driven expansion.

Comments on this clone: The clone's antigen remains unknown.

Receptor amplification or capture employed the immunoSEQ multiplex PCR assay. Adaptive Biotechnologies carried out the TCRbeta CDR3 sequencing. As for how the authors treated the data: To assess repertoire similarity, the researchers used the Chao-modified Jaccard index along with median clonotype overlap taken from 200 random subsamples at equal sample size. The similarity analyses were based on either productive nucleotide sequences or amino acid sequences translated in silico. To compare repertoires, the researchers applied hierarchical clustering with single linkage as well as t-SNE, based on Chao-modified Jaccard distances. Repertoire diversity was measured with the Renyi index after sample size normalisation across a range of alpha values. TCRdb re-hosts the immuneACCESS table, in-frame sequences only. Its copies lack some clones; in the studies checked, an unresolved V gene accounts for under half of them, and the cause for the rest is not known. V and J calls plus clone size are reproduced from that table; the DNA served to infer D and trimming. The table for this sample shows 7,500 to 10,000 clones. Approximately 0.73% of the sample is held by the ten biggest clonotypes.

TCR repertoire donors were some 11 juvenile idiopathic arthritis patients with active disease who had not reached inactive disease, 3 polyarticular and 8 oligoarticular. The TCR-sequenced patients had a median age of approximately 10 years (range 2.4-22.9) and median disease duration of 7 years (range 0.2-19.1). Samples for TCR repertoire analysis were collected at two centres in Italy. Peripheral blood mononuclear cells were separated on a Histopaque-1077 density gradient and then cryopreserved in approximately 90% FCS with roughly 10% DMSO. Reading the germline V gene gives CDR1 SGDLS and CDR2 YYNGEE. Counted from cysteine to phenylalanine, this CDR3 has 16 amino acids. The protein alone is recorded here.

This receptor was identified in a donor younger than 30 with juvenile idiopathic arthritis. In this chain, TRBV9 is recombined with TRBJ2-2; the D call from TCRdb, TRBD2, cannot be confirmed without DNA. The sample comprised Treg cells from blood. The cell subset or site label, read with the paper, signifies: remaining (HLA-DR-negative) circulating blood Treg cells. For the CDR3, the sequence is CASSVGGLAFTGELFF.